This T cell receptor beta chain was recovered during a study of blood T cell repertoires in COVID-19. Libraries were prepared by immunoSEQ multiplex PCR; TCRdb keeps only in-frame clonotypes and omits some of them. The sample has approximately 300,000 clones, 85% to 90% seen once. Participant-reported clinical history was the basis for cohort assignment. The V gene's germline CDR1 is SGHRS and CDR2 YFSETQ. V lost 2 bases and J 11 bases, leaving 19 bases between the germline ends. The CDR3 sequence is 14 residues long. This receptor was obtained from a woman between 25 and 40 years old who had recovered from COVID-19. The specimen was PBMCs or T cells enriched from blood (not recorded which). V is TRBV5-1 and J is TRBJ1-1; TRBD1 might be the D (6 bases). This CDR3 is CASSLGGHPSEAFF. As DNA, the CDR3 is TGCGCCAGCAGCTTAGGGGGACATCCCTCAGAGGCTTTCTTT.